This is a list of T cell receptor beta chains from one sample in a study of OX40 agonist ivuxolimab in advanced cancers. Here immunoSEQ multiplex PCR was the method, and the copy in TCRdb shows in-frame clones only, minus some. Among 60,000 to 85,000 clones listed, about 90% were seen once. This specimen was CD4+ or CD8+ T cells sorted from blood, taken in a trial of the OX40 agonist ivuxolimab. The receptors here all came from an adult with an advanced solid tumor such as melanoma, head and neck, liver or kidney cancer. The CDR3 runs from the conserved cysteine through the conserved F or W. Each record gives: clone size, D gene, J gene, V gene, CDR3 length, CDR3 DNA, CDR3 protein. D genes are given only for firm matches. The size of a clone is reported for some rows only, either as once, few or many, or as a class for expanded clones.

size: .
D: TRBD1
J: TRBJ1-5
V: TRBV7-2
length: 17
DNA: TGTGCCAGCAGCTTAGCCTACGGACAGGTAAACAATCAGCCCCAGCATTTT
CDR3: CASSLAYGQVNNQPQHF

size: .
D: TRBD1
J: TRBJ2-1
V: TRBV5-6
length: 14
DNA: TGTGCCAGCAGCAGACCGGGACAGAGCGATGAGCAGTTCTTC
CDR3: CASSRPGQSDEQFF

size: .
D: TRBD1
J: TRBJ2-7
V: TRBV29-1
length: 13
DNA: TGCAGCGTTGTTTTCCAACAGGGGTACGAGCAGTACTTC
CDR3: CSVVFQQGYEQYF

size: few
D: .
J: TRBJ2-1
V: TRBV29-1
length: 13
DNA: TGCAGCGTTGAGGGAACCAGGGAGCCTGAGCAGTTCTTC
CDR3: CSVEGTREPEQFF

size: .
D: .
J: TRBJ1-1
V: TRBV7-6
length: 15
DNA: TGTGCCAGCAGCATAGGCGGCAGGCGGGCCACTGAAGCTTTCTTT
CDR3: CASSIGGRRATEAFF

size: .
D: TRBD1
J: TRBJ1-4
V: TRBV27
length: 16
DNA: TGTGCCAGCCGATTAGGACGGACAGGGGGAAATGAAAAACTGTTTTTT
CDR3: CASRLGRTGGNEKLFF

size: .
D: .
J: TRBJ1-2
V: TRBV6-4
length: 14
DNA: TGTGCCAGCAGTGACTCGTACAGAAACTATGGCTACACCTTC
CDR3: CASSDSYRNYGYTF

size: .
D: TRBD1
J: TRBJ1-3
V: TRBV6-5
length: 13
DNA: TGTGCCAGCAGCGGGACAGGGGGAAACACCATATATTTT
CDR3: CASSGTGGNTIYF

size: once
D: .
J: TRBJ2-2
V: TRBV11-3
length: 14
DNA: TGTGCCAGCAGCTTAAACAGCCTTCACGGGGAGCTGTTTTTT
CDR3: CASSLNSLHGELFF

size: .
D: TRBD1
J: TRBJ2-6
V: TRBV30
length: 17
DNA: TGTGCCTGGAGTACGAACAGGGGGCTCCGTGGGGCCAACGTCCTGACTTTC
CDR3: CAWSTNRGLRGANVLTF

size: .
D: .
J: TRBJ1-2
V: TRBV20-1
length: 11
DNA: TGCAGTGCTAGTGGGACCTATGGCTACACCTTC
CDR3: CSASGTYGYTF

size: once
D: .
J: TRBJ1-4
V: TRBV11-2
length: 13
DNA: TGTGCCAGCAGCTCACAGAGTCATGAAAAACTGTTTTTT
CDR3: CASSSQSHEKLFF

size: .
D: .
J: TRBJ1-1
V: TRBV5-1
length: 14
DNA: TGCGCCAGCAGCTTGGACAGCGTAGACACTGAAGCTTTCTTT
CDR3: CASSLDSVDTEAFF

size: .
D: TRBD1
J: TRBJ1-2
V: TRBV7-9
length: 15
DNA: TGTGCCAGCAGCATAGGACAGGGGGCGCAGTATGGCTACACCTTC
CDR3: CASSIGQGAQYGYTF

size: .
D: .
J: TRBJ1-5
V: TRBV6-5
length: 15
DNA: TGTGCCAGCAGCCCCGACAGAGGAGGCAATCAGCCCCAGCATTTT
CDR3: CASSPDRGGNQPQHF

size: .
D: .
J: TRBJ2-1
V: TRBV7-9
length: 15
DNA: TGTGCCAGCAGCTTCGGGGGACAGTCCTACAATGAGCAGTTCTTC
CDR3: CASSFGGQSYNEQFF

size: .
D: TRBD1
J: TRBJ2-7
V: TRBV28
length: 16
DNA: TGTGCCAGCAGTCAGTCTACAGGGGGCGGTATCTACGAGCAGTACTTC
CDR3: CASSQSTGGGIYEQYF

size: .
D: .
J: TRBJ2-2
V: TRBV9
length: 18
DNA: TGTGCCAGCAGCGTAGCTGTAGGGGGACTCACCCACACCGGGGAGCTGTTTTTT
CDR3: CASSVAVGGLTHTGELFF

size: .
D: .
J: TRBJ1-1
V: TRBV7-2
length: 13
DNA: TGTGCCAGCAGCTTAGAGGTCTTCAGGGACGCTTTCTTT
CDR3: CASSLEVFRDAFF

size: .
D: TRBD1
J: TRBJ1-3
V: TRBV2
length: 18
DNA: TGTGCCAGCAGGGGAACCGGGACAGCCCGAGGAATTGGAAACACCATATATTTT
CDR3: CASRGTGTARGIGNTIYF

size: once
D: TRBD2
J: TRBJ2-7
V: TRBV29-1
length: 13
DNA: TGCAGCGTCAAAGCGGGAGCTGGGTACGAGCAGTACTTC
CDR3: CSVKAGAGYEQYF

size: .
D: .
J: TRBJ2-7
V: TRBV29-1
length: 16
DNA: TGCAGCGTGGAGACAACGCCGGCTAGGGGTCACTACGAGCAGTACTTC
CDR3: CSVETTPARGHYEQYF

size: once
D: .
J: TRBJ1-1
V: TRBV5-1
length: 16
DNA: TGCGCCAGCAGCTTGGCCGGCGCGGGTATGAACACTGAAGCTTTCTTT
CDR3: CASSLAGAGMNTEAFF

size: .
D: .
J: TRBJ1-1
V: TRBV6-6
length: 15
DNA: TGTGCCAGCAGTTACTCGGCAGGCTGGGGCACTGAAGCTTTCTTT
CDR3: CASSYSAGWGTEAFF

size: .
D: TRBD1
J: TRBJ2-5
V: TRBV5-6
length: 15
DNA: TGTGCCAGCAGCTTGCCCGGGACAGGGGGACAGACCCAGTACTTC
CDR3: CASSLPGTGGQTQYF

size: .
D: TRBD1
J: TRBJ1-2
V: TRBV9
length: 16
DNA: TGTGCCAGCAGCGCCTCCGGGACAGGCTCTATAGGTGGCTACACCTTC
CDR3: CASSASGTGSIGGYTF

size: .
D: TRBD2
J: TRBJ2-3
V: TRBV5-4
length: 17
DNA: TGTGCCAGCAGCTCACGGACTAGCGGGGGGTATGCAGATACGCAGTATTTT
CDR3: CASSSRTSGGYADTQYF

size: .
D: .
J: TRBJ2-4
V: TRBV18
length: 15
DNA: TGTGCCAGCTCACCACGGGAGTTAGCCAAAAACATTCAGTACTTC
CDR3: CASSPRELAKNIQYF

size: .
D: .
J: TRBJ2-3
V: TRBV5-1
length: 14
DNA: TGCGCCAGCAGCTTGTGGACAGCCACAGATACGCAGTATTTT
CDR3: CASSLWTATDTQYF

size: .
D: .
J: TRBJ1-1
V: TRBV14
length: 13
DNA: TGTGCCAGCAGCCAAGGAGCGAACACTGAAGCTTTCTTT
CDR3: CASSQGANTEAFF